Given below is one T cell receptor (beta chain) in context. Its antigen remains unknown. These data come from a study of T cell responses to AZD1222 COVID-19 vaccine. Generated by immunoSEQ multiplex PCR, the TCRdb table keeps only in-frame clones and is missing some. Of some 110,000 clones detected, around 89% appear once; the ten largest clones hold roughly 4.5%. Study conclusions and caveats: Clonal diversity may have been underestimated, and the donors were mostly white British, with more females than males. Only a handful of AZD1222 recipients, several in all, had baseline seropositivity.

The V gene's germline CDR1 is SGDLS and CDR2 YYNGEE. The CDR3 contains 15 residues. V trimming: 3 bases; J trimming: 6 bases; junction bases outside the gene matches: 10. Sequenced material: peripheral blood, taken on day 0 of AZD1222 vaccination. This receptor was taken from an adult in good health. The chain uses TRBV9 and TRBJ2-7; the match to TRBD2 covers 9 bases. CDR3 bases: TGTGCCAGCAGCGCCGAGCGGGGGGCTTCTAGCGAGCAGTACTTC. Encoded protein: CASSAERGASSEQYF.